The 31 T cell receptor beta chains given below trace back to one sample, sequenced in a study of vaccination effects on CD4 cells after COVID-19. Antigen-specific CD4+ T cells were first expanded with viral peptide pools by the ViraFEST assay and only then sequenced. At the end of more than 8 days of culture, CD4+ T cells were isolated. According to PCR results, the person was infected with SARS-CoV-2 between March and December 2020. Profiling relied on immunoSEQ multiplex PCR, and the TCRdb table lists in-frame clones only, not all of them. Seen here are 35,000 to 45,000 clones, around 75% observed once, and the top ten hold 30% to 40%. These receptors lack a known antigen. The input for sequencing was CD4+ T cells from PBMCs cultured with a peptide pool, taken before COVID-19 vaccination. All receptors come from a human donor who had a prior SARS-CoV-2 infection.

This clone appeared a single time. The gene calls are TRBV4-1 and TRBJ1-3; TRBD1 is a possible D gene (5 bases). With 1 base removed from V and 0 bases from J, the gap between germline ends came to 10 bases. CDR1 and CDR2 from the germline V gene are MGHRA and YSYEKL. This CDR3 is 16 amino acids long. The CDR3 spells CASSQAQGGSGNTIYF. Here the CDR3 DNA reads TGCGCCAGCAGCCAAGCTCAGGGCGGCTCTGGAAACACCATATATTTT.

The rearrangement joins TRBV2 to TRBJ2-7; TRBD1 matches 8 bases. Germline-derived CDR1 and CDR2 are SNHLY and FYNNEI. After removal of 0 bases from V and 3 bases from J, the junction contained 1 base not matched to a gene. This CDR3 is 14 amino acids long. The CDR3, as DNA: TGTGCCAGCAGTGAAGCGGGGACAGGCTACGAGCAGTACTTC. Amino acid sequence: CASSEAGTGYEQYF.

This sequence joins TRBV24-1 and TRBJ2-5; D is uncertain. Germline values: CDR1 KGHDR, CDR2 SFDVKD. Trimming pared 4 bases from V and 5 bases from J, leaving 10 bases between. This CDR3 comprises 13 residues. The CDR3: CATSDPTLETQYF. The CDR3 region has the DNA TGTGCCACCAGTGACCCCACCCTGGAGACCCAGTACTTC.

This chain connects TRBV6-2 or TRBV6-3 to TRBJ2-4, with 9 bases that match TRBD1. The CDR3 contains 17 residues. The germline V gene has CDR1 MNHEY and CDR2 SVGEGT. After removal of 5 bases from V and 3 bases from J, the junction contained 11 bases not matched to a gene. This CDR3 reads CASSRPGQGTDKNIQYF. CDR3 bases: TGTGCCAGCAGTCGTCCGGGACAGGGTACCGACAAAAACATTCAGTACTTC.

This clone turned up a few times. This sequence joins TRBV7-2 and TRBJ1-2; 7 bases are shared with TRBD1. The J segment lost 6 bases and the V segment lost 1 base, leaving 8 bases of the junction unmatched. CDR3 length: 15 residues. The V gene's germline CDR1 is SGHTA and CDR2 FQGNSA. CDR3 in DNA: TGTGCCAGCAGCTTAGGATCGTTACAGGGGAATGGCTACACCTTC. This encodes CASSLGSLQGNGYTF.

This chain uses TRBV5-1 with TRBJ1-6; D gene unclear. Germline CDR1 reads SGHRS; CDR2 reads YFSETQ. Trimming removed 0 bases from V and 7 bases from J, with 11 bases in between. The CDR3 totals 15 residues. The CDR3 DNA reads TGCGCCAGCAGCTTGGAGCTGGCAGGAAATTCACCCCTCCACTTT. This gives the protein CASSLELAGNSPLHF.

This chain joins TRBV15 and TRBJ1-1; 8 bases match TRBD1. With V trimmed by 3 bases and J by 4 bases, 4 bases remained unmatched. The CDR3 has 14 amino acids. The germline V gene has CDR1 LNHNV and CDR2 YYDKDF (reference sequence). The CDR3 region has the DNA TGTGCCACCAGCAGGACTGACAGGGGCACTGAAGCTTTCTTT. Encoded protein: CATSRTDRGTEAFF.

J is TRBJ2-7 and V is TRBV20-1; unclear D gene. Trimming removed 3 bases at V and 2 bases at J, with 5 bases between. The CDR3 contains 11 residues. CDR1 is DFQATT and CDR2 is SNEGSKA in the germline V gene (reference sequence). In DNA form, the CDR3 reads TGCAGTGCTAGGTCCGCCTACGAGCAGTACTTC. This encodes CSARSAYEQYF.

This clone was observed a single time. The chain couples TRBV5-1 to TRBJ1-2; 8 nucleotides align to TRBD1. Germline V gene lookup returns CDR1 SGHRS and CDR2 YFSETQ. V lost 0 bases, J lost 7 bases, and 11 bases stayed unmatched. CDR3 length equals 16 residues. The CDR3 reads CASSLAPDRARSGYTF. The CDR3 coding sequence is TGCGCCAGCAGCTTGGCCCCGGACAGGGCGCGGAGTGGCTACACCTTC.

The chain joins TRBV21-1 to TRBJ1-4; TRBD1 is taken as the D call from the table, unchecked against the DNA. TRBV21-1 counts as a pseudogene. The CDR3 contains 17 residues. The DNA of the CDR3 is TGTGCCAGCAGCAAAATGTTGGGGGCTTCGAGAGGGGAAAAACTGTTTTTT. Its protein is CASSKMLGASRGEKLFF.

In its sample, this clone was seen a few times. The rearrangement uses TRBV2 and TRBJ2-7; 12 nucleotides align to TRBD1. Unmatched junction bases numbered 10, after V lost 10 bases and J lost 6 bases. The length of the CDR3 is 14 residues. In germline, CDR1 is SNHLY, CDR2 FYNNEI. This CDR3 is CATATGTGGGEQYF. The CDR3, as DNA: TGTGCCACCGCAACCGGGACAGGGGGCGGCGAGCAGTACTTC.

The chain recombines TRBV7-9 with TRBJ1-4; no clear D. V dropped 1 base and J dropped 4 bases, with 10 bases sitting between them. The germline gives CDR1 SEHNR, CDR2 FQNEAQ (reference sequence). This CDR3 is built from 15 residues. The DNA for the CDR3 is TGTGCCAGCAGCTTAGGGCCCGGGCTTAATGAAAAACTGTTTTTT. Translating it yields CASSLGPGLNEKLFF.

The V and J genes are TRBV6-1 and TRBJ2-1; 11 nucleotides line up with TRBD2. The V and J ends lost 2 bases and 4 bases, in that order; junction bases with no gene match: 1. This CDR3 is 15 amino acids long. Germline V lookup: CDR1 MNHNS, CDR2 SASEGT. This CDR3 reads CASSELAGGYNEQFF. As DNA, the CDR3 is TGTGCCAGCAGTGAACTAGCGGGGGGATACAATGAGCAGTTCTTC.

This clone was detected only a few times. The rearrangement uses TRBV4-1 and TRBJ2-2, with 8 nucleotides matching TRBD2. The CDR3 extends over 16 amino acids. Germline loops: CDR1 MGHRA, CDR2 YSYEKL. J was trimmed by 5 bases and V by 3 bases; bases with no gene match: 8. The CDR3 DNA sequence: TGCGCCAGCAGCCAGGCGAGCGGGGGCGGGACCGGGGAGCTGTTTTTT. It specifies CASSQASGGGTGELFF.

The table lists this clone with a count of one. V gene TRBV15 combines with J gene TRBJ1-4; D is unresolved. This CDR3 is built from 14 residues. V was clipped by 4 bases and J by 0 bases, with 6 bases between them. Germline CDR1 reads LNHNV; CDR2 reads YYDKDF (reference sequence). The CDR3 protein is CATSMAATNEKLFF. The CDR3 nucleotides read TGTGCCACCAGCATGGCAGCAACTAATGAAAAACTGTTTTTT.

The chain couples TRBV5-1 to TRBJ2-7; 8 bases are a match to TRBD1. V lost 5 bases to trimming and J lost 3 bases; unmatched junction nucleotides: 13. This CDR3 is 16 amino acids long. Looked up from germline, CDR1 is SGHRS and CDR2 is YFSETQ. This CDR3 is CASSRAKSTGDYEQYF. CDR3 bases: TGCGCCAGCAGTCGCGCGAAATCGACAGGGGACTACGAGCAGTACTTC.

This clone was counted between two and nine times. Other DNA variants within this sample encode the same CDR3. This chain links TRBV5-1 with TRBJ2-3; D is perhaps TRBD2 (5 bases). Trimming shortened V by 0 bases and J by 1 base, and 12 bases separated the two germline ends. Per germline, CDR1 SGHRS and CDR2 YFSETQ. CDR3 length equals 16 residues. CDR3 amino acids: CASSLGPSRGTDTQYF. Here the CDR3 DNA reads TGCGCCAGCAGCTTGGGTCCTAGCCGTGGCACAGATACGCAGTATTTT.

The chain links TRBV15 to TRBJ2-7; TRBD2 aligns across 7 bases. V lost 5 bases and J lost 2; bases outside the gene matches: 3. The CDR3 consists of 13 residues. The germline gives CDR1 LNHNV, CDR2 YYDKDF (reference sequence). In nucleotides, the CDR3 is TGTGCCACCAGCCGGGACTACACCTACGAGCAGTACTTC. Residues: CATSRDYTYEQYF. The full variable domain, rest sourced from reference TRBV15 and TRBJ2-7, is DAMVIQNPRYQVTQFGKPVTLSCSQTLNHNVMYWYQQKSSQAPKLLFHYYDKDFNNEADTPDNFQSRRPNTSFCFLDIRSPGLGDTAMYLCATSRDYTYEQYFGPGTRLTVT.

The chain joins TRBV30 to TRBJ2-5; D not resolved. Germline CDR1 reads GTSNPN; CDR2 reads SVGIG (reference sequence). V lost 8 bases and J 1 base, leaving 17 bases between the germline ends. The CDR3 sequence is 14 residues long. Here the CDR3 DNA reads TGTGCCGCTGCCGTACAGAAATCCCAAGAGACCCAGTACTTC. Amino acids: CAAAVQKSQETQYF.

In its sample, this clone was seen a few times. The genes are TRBV4-1 and TRBJ1-5; D unclear. There are 17 residues in the CDR3. The V and J ends lost 0 bases and 5 bases respectively, with 17 bases between them. Per the germline V gene, CDR1 is MGHRA and CDR2 is YSYEKL. CDR3 protein: CASSQDLRIGGDQPQHF. CDR3 DNA sequence: TGCGCCAGCAGCCAAGATTTAAGGATAGGTGGGGATCAGCCCCAGCATTTT.

The chain uses TRBV9 and TRBJ1-3, with TRBD1 as a possible D gene (5 bases). Germline-derived CDR1 and CDR2 are SGDLS and YYNGEE. This CDR3 comprises 15 residues. V lost 0 bases, J lost 10 bases, and 17 bases lay in between. The CDR3 loop reads CASSVGGNTGVTIYF. The CDR3 DNA reads as TGTGCCAGCAGCGTAGGCGGGAATACGGGGGTTACCATATATTTT. The full variable domain, completed using reference TRBV9 and TRBJ1-3, is DSGVTQTPKHLITATGQRVTLRCSPRSGDLSVYWYQQSLDQGLQFLIQYYNGEERAKGNILERFSAQQFPDLHSELNLSSLELGDSALYFCASSVGGNTGVTIYFGEGSWLTVV.

The chain recombines TRBV6-5 with TRBJ1-2, with a possible D match to TRBD1 (6 bases). CDR3 size: 13 residues. Germline V CDR1 and CDR2: MNHEY, SVGAGI. Trimming left V 8 bases short and J 3 bases short, with 13 bases between. The CDR3, as DNA: TGTGCCAGCCAGGGGACGGATTACTATGGCTACACCTTC. It is translated as CASQGTDYYGYTF.

This clone was seen a single time. CDR3 amino acids: CASSFDPLSGANTGELFF. In DNA, the CDR3 is TGTGCCAGCAGCTTCGATCCCCTATCAGGCGCGAACACCGGGGAGCTGTTTTTT. The chain carries TRBV7-8 and TRBJ2-2; no definite D call. Deletions cut 3 bases from V and 0 bases from J, with 17 bases between. CDR3 size: 18 residues. Per germline, CDR1 SGHVS and CDR2 FQNEAQ. The full variable domain, its missing parts supplied by reference TRBV7-8 and TRBJ2-2, is GAGVSQSPRYKVAKRGQDVALRCDPISGHVSLFWYQQALGQGPEFLTYFQNEAQLDKSGLPSDRFFAERPEGSVSTLKIQRTQQEDSAVYLCASSFDPLSGANTGELFFGEGSRLTVL.

The V and J genes are TRBV27 and TRBJ1-1; D possibly corresponds to TRBD1 (5 bases). Trimming took 1 base from V and 4 from J, leaving 22 bases between them. The CDR3 is 18 amino acids. Germline loops: CDR1 MNHEY, CDR2 SMNVEV (reference sequence). CDR3 DNA: TGTGCCAGCAGTTTATGGCGGAGGCGGGGGGATCGGGGCACTGAAGCTTTCTTT. Translating gives CASSLWRRRGDRGTEAFF.

The chain joins TRBV3-1 (or the pseudogene TRBV3-2) to TRBJ2-7; D possibly corresponds to TRBD2 (5 bases). Germline V gives CDR1 LGHDT, CDR2 YNNKEL (reference sequence). Trimming shortened V by 2 bases and J by 7 bases, and 9 bases separated the two germline ends. The CDR3 consists of 12 residues. Written as DNA, the CDR3 is TGTGCCAGCAGCCAACGTCCGGGAGAGCAGTACTTC. Encoded protein: CASSQRPGEQYF.

The chain couples TRBV15 to TRBJ2-5; possibly TRBD2 for D (6 bases). V lost 1 base and J 5 bases, leaving 11 bases between the germline ends. This CDR3 is 14 amino acids long. Germline V lookup: CDR1 LNHNV, CDR2 YYDKDF (reference sequence). In DNA form, the CDR3 reads TGTGCCACCAGCAGAGTAAGGGGAGGCGAGACCCAGTACTTC. Protein product: CATSRVRGGETQYF.

J is TRBJ2-7 and V is TRBV2; tentatively, D is TRBD2 (6 bases). The germline gives CDR1 SNHLY, CDR2 FYNNEI. V was pared by 10 bases and J by 3 bases, with 16 bases between. The CDR3 covers 13 residues. The CDR3 here is CATGGIFGYEQYF. For the CDR3, the DNA is TGTGCCACCGGAGGGATTTTTGGCTACGAGCAGTACTTC.

The chain recombines TRBV21-1 with TRBJ2-7; TRBD1 was called by the table and not checked on the DNA. TRBV21-1 is a pseudogene. This CDR3 contains 16 residues. CDR3 DNA: TGTGCCAGCAGCAAAGCTCCAGGGGAAAGCTCCTACGAGCAGTACTTC. Amino acid sequence: CASSKAPGESSYEQYF.

The chain combines TRBV12-3 or TRBV12-4 with TRBJ1-5; D ambiguous. This CDR3 is 13 amino acids long. Deletions cut 3 bases from V and 7 bases from J, with 10 bases between. CDR3 coding DNA: TGTGCCAGCAGTTTGGCCCGGAGCCAGCCCCAGCATTTT. The encoded protein is CASSLARSQPQHF.

V is TRBV12-3 or TRBV12-4 and J is TRBJ2-7; tentatively, D is TRBD2 (5 bases). This CDR3 has 13 residues. Trimming took off 8 bases at V and 0 bases at J, with 11 bases between the two ends. CDR3 nucleotide sequence: TGTGCCAGCGGCCGGAGGAGCTCCTACGAGCAGTACTTC. This codes for CASGRRSSYEQYF.

This chain links TRBV25-1 with TRBJ1-6, with D unclear. CDR1 is MGHDK and CDR2 is SYGVNS in the germline V gene. The CDR3 runs 16 residues. V lost 2 bases to trimming and J lost 9 bases, with 17 bases between them. CDR3 region: CASSETTTGYSSPLHF. CDR3 in DNA: TGTGCCAGCAGTGAAACGACGACGGGGTACAGTTCACCCCTCCACTTT.